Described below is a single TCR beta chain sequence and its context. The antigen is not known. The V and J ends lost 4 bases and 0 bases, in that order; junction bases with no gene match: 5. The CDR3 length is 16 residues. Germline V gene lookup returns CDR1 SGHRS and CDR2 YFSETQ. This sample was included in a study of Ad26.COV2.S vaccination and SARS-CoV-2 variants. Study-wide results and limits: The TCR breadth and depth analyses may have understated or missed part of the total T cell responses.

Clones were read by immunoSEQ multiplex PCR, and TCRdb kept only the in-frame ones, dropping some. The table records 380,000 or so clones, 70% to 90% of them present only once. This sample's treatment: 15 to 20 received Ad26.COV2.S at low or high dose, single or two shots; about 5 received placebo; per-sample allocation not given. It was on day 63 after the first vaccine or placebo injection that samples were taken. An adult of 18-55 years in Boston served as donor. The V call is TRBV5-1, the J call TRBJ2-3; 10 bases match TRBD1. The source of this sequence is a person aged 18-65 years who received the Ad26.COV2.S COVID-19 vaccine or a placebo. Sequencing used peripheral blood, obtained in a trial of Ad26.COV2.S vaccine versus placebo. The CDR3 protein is CASSPGTGASTDTQYF. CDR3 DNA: TGCGCCAGCAGCCCCGGGACAGGGGCTAGCACAGATACGCAGTATTTT.